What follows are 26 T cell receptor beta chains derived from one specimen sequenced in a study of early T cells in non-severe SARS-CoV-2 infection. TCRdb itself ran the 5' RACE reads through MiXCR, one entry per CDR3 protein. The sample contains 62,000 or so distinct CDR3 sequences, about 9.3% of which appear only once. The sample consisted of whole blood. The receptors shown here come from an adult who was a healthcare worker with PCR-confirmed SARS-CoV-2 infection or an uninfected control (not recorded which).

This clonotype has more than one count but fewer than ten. CDR3 bases: TGTGCCAGCAGCCAGGGGGAACGGGACCTCTCTGGAAACACCATATATTTT. Encoded protein: CASSQGERDLSGNTIYF. This sequence joins TRBV3-1 and TRBJ1-3; D possibly corresponds to TRBD1 (5 bases). The V end was cut by 3 bases, the J end by 0 bases, with 15 bases between. CDR1 LGHDT and CDR2 YNNKEL come from the germline V gene (reference sequence). This CDR3 is 17 amino acids long.

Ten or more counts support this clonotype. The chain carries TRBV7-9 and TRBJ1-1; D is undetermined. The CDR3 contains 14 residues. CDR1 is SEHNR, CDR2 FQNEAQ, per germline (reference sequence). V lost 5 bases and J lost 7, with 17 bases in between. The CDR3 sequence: CASSTTGPQSEAFF. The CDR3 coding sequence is TGTGCCAGCAGCACTACCGGGCCGCAGAGTGAAGCTTTCTTT.

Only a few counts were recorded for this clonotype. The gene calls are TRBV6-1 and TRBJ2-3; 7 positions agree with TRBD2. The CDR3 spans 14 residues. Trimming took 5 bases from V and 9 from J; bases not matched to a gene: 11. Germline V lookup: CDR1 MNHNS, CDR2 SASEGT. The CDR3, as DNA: TGTGCCAGCAGTACCCAGCCGGGGCGGGAGACGCAGTATTTT. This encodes CASSTQPGRETQYF.

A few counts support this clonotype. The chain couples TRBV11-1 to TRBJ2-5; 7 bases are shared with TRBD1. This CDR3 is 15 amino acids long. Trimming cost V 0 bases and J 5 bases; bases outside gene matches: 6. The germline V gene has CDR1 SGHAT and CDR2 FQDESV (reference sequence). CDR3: CASSLAHGRGETQYF. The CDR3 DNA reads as TGTGCCAGCAGCTTAGCGCACGGCAGGGGGGAGACCCAGTACTTC.

DNA of the CDR3: TGTGCCAGCAGCTTGAGGCCAGCTGGAAACACCATATATTTT. Its translation: CASSLRPAGNTIYF. J is TRBJ1-3 and V is TRBV5-5; D call uncertain. Germline V gene sequence: CDR1 SGHKS, CDR2 YYEKEE (reference sequence). The germline V and J ends were trimmed by 1 base and 2 bases, with 7 bases remaining between them. The CDR3 runs 14 residues.

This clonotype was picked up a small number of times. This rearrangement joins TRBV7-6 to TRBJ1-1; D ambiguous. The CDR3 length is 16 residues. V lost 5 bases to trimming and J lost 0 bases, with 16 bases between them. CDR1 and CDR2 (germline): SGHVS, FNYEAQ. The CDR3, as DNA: TGTGCCAGCAGCCTGGGCGCGGCGGGAGTGAACACTGAAGCTTTCTTT. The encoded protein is CASSLGAAGVNTEAFF.

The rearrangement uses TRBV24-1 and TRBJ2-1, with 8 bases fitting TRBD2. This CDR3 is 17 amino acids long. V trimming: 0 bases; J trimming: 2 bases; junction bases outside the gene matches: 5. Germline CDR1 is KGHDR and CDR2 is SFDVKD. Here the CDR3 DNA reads TGTGCCACCAGTGATTTGCCCGTAGCGGGGACCTACAATGAGCAGTTCTTC. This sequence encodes CATSDLPVAGTYNEQFF.

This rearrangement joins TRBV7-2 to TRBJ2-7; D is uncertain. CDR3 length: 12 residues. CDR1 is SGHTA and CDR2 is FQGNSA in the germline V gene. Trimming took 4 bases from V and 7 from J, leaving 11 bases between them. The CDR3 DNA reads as TGTGCCAGCAGCTCATACCACGGGGAGCAGTACGTC. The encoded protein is CASSSYHGEQYV.

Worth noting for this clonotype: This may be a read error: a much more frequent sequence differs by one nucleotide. The DNA of the CDR3 is TGCAGCGTTGAGTTGGTACAAGATACGCAGAATTTT. Its translation: CSVELVQDTQNF. This chain joins TRBV29-1 and TRBJ2-3; D unresolved. This CDR3 comprises 12 residues. Germline V gene sequence: CDR1 SQVTM, CDR2 ANQGSEA.

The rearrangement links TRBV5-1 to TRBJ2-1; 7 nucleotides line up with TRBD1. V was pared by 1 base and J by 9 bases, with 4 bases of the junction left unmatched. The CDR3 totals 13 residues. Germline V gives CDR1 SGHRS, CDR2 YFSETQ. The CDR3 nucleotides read TGCGCCAGCAGCTTGAAACAGGGGAGTGAGCAGTTCTTC. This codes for CASSLKQGSEQFF. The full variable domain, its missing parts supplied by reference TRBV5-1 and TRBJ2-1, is KAGVTQTPRYLIKTRGQQVTLSCSPISGHRSVSWYQQTPGQGLQFLFEYFSETQRNKGNFPGRFSGRQFSNSRSEMNVSTLELGDSALYLCASSLKQGSEQFFGPGTRLTVL.

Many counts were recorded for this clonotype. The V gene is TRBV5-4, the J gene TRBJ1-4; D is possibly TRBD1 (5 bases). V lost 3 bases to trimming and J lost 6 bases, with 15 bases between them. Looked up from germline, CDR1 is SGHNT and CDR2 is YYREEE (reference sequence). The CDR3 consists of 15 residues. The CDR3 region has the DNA TGTGCCAGCAGCTCAGGGACCGCTAGGGATGAAAAACTGTTTTTT. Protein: CASSSGTARDEKLFF.

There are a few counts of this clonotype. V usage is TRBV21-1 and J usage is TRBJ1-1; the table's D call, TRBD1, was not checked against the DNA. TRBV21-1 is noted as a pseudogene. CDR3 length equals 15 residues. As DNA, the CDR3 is TGTGCCAGCAGCAAATACCGGGAGAAGGACACTGAAGCTTTCTTT. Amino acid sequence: CASSKYREKDTEAFF.

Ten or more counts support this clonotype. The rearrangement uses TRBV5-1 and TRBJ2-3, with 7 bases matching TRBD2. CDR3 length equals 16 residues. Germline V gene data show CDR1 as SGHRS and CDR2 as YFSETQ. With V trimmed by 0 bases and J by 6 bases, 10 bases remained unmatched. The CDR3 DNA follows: TGCGCCAGCAGCTTGGAGGTAGCGGGTCGCGGGGATACGCAGTATTTT. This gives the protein CASSLEVAGRGDTQYF. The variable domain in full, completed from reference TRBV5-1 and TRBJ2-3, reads KAGVTQTPRYLIKTRGQQVTLSCSPISGHRSVSWYQQTPGQGLQFLFEYFSETQRNKGNFPGRFSGRQFSNSRSEMNVSTLELGDSALYLCASSLEVAGRGDTQYFGPGTRLTVL.

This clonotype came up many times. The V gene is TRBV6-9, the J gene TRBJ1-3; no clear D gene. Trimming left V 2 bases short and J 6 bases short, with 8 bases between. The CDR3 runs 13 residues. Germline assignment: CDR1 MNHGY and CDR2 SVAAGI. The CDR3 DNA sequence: TGTGCCAGCAGTTATAACCGGCAAAACACCATATATTTT. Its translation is CASSYNRQNTIYF.

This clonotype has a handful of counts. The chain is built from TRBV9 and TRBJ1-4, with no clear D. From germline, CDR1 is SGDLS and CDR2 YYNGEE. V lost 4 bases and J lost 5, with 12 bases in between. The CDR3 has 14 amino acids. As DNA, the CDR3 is TGTGCCAGCAGCTTGACCTACCAGAATGAAAAACTGTTTTTT. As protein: CASSLTYQNEKLFF.

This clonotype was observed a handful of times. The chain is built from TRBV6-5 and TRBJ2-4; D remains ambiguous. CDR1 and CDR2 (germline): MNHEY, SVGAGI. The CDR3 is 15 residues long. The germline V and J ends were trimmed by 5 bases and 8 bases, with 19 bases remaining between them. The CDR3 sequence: CASSQNPDSLDIQYF. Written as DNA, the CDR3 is TGTGCCAGCAGTCAAAACCCCGACTCGTTAGACATTCAGTACTTC.

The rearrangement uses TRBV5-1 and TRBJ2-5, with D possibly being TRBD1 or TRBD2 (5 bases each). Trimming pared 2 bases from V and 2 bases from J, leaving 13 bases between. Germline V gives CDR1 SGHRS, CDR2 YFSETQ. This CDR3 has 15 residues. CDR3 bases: TGCGCCAGCAGCTTCTACTCGGGGCTACAAGAGACCCAGTACTTC. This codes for CASSFYSGLQETQYF.

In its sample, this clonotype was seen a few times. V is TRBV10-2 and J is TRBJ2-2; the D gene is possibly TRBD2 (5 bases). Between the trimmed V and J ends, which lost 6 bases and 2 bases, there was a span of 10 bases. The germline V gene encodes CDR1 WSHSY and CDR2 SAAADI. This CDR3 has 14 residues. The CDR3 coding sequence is TGCGCCAGCAGAGTCGAGGGAAACACCGGGGAGCTGTTTTTT. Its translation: CASRVEGNTGELFF.

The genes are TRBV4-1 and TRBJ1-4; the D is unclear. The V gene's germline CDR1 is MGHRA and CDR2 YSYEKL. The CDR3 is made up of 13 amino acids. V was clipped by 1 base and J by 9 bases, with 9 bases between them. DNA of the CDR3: TGCGCCAGCAGCCAAGCTACCAGGAAAAAACTGTTTTTT. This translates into CASSQATRKKLFF.

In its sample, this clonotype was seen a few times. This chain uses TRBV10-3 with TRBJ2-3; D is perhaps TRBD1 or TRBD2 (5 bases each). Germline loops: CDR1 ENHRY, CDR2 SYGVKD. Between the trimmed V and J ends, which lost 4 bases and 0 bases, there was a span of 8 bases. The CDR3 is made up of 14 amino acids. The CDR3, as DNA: TGTGCCATCAGTGGGGGACCAAGCACAGATACGCAGTATTTT. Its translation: CAISGGPSTDTQYF.

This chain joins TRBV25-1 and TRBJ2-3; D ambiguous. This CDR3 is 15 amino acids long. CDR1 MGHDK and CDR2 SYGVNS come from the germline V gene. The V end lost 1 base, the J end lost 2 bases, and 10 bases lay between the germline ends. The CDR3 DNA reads TGTGCCAGCAGTGAATCCCTTCTTGACACAGATACGCAGTATTTT. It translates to CASSESLLDTDTQYF.

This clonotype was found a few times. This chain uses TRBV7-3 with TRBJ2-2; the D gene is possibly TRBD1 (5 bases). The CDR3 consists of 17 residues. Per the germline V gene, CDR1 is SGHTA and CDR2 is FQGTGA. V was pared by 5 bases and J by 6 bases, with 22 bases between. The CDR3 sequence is CASSPQAWQGSAGELFF. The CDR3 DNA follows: TGTGCCAGCAGCCCACAAGCGTGGCAGGGTTCGGCCGGGGAGCTGTTTTTT.

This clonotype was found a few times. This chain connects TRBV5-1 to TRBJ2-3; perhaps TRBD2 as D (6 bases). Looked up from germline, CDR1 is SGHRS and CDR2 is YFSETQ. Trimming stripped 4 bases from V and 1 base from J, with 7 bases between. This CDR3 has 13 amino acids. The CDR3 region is CASSPSGTDTQYF. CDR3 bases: TGCGCCAGCAGCCCTAGCGGCACAGATACGCAGTATTTT.

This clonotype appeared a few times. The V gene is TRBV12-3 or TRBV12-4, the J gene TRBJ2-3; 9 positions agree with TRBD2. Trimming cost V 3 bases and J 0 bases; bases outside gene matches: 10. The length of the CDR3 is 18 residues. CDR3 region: CASSFRAGGNPSTDTQYF. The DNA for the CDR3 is TGTGCCAGCAGTTTTAGAGCGGGGGGCAACCCTAGCACAGATACGCAGTATTTT.

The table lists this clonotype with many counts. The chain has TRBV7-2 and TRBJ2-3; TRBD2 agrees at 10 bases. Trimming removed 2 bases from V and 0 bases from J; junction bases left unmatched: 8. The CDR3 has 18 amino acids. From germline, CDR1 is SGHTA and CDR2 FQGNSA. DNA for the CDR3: TGTGCCAGCAGCTTAAGGAGTAGCGGGGGGACCAGCACAGATACGCAGTATTTT. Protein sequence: CASSLRSSGGTSTDTQYF.

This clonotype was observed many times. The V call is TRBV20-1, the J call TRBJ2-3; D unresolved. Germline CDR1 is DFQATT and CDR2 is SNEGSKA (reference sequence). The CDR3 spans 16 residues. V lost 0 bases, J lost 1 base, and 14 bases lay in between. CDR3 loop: CSARDLFLGGTDTQYF. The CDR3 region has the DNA TGCAGTGCTAGAGATCTCTTCCTAGGAGGCACAGATACGCAGTATTTT.